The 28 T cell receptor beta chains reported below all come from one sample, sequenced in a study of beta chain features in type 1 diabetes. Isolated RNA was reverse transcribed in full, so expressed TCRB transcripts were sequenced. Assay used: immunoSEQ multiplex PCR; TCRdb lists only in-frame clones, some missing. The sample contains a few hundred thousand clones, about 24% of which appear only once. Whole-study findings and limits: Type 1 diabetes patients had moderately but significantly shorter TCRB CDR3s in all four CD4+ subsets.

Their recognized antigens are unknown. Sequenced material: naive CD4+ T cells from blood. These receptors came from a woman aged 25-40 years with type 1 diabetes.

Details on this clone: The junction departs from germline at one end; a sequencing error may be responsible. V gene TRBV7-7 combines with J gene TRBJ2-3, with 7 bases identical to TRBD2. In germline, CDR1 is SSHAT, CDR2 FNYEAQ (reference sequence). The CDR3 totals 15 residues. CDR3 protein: CASSRTRGNTDTQYF. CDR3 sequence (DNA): TGTGCTAGCAGCCGGACTAGGGGAAACACAGATACGCAGTATTTT.

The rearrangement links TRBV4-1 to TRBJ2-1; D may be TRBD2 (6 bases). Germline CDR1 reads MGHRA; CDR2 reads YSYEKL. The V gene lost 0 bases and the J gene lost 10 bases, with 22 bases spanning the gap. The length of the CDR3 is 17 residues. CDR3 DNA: TGCGCCAGCAGCCAAGAGGGACCGGGACTCCTTAAGATAGAGCAGTTCTTC. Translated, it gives CASSQEGPGLLKIEQFF.

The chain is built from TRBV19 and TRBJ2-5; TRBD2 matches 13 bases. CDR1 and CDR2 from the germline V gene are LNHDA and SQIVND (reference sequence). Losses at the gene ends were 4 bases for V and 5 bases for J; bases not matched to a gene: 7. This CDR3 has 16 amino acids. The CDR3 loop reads CASSRTSGSVGETQYF. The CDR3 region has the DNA TGTGCCAGTAGTAGGACTAGCGGGAGTGTAGGGGAGACCCAGTACTTC.

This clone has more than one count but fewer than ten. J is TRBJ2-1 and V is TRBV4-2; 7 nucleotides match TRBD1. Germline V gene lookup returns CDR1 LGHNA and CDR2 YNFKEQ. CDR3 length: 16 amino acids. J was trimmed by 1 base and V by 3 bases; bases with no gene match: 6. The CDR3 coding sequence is TGTGCCAGCAGCCACGAAGGGACAGCATCCTACAATGAGCAGTTCTTC. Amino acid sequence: CASSHEGTASYNEQFF.

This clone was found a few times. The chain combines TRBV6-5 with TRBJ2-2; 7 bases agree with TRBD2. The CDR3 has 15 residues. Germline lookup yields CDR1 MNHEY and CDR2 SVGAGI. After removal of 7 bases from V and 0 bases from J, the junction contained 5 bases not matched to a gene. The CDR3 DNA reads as TGTGCCAGCACTATACTAGCGTCGAACACCGGGGAGCTGTTTTTT. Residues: CASTILASNTGELFF.

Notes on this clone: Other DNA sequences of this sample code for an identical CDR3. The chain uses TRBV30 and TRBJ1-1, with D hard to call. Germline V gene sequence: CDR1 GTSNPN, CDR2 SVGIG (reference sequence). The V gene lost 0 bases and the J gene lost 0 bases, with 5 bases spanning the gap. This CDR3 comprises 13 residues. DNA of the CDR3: TGTGCCTGGAGTGTATCAATGAACACTGAAGCTTTCTTT. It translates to CAWSVSMNTEAFF.

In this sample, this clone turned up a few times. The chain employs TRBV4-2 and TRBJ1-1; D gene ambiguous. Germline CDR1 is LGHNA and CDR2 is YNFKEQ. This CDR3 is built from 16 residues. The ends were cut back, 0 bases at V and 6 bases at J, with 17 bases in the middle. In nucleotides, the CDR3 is TGTGCCAGCAGCCAAGACCTCCAGAGTTTTGAGGCTGAAGCTTTCTTT. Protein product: CASSQDLQSFEAEAFF.

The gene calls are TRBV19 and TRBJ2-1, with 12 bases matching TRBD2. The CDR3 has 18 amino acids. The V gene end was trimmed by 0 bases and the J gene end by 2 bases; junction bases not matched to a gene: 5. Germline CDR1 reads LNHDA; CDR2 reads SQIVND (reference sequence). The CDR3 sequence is CASSIDPGLAGTYNEQFF. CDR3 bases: TGTGCCAGTAGTATAGATCCCGGACTAGCGGGAACCTACAATGAGCAGTTCTTC.

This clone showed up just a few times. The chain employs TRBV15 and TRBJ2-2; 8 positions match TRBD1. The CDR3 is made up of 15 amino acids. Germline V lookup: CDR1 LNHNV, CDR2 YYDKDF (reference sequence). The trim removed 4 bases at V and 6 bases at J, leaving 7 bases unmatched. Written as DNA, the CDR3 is TGTGCCACCAGCATCGGGACAGGCCTTTCCGGGGAGCTGTTTTTT. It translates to CATSIGTGLSGELFF.

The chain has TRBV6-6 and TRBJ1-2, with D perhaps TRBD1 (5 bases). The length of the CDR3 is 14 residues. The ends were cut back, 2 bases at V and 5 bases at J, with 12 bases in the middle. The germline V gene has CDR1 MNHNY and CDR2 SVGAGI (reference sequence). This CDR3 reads CASSYKGQGYGYTF. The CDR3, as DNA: TGTGCCAGCAGTTACAAGGGGCAGGGATATGGCTACACCTTC.

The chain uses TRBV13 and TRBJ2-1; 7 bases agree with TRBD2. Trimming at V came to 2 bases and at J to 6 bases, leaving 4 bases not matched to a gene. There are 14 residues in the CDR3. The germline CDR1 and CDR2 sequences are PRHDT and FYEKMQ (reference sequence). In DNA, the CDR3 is TGTGCCAGCAGCTTACGAGGGAGGGGCAATGAGCAGTTCTTC. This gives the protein CASSLRGRGNEQFF.

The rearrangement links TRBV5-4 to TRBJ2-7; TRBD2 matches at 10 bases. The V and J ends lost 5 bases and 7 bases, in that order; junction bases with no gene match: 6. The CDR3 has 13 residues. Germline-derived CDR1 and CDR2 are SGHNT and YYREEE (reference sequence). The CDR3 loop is CASSLAGVGEQYF. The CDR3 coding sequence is TGTGCCAGCAGTCTAGCGGGAGTGGGAGAGCAGTACTTC.

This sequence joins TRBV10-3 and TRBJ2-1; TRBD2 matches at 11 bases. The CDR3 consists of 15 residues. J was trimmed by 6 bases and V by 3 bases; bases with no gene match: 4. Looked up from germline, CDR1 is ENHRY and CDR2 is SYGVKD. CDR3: CAISEGLAGGNEQFF. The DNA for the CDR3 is TGTGCCATCAGTGAAGGGCTAGCGGGAGGCAATGAGCAGTTCTTC.

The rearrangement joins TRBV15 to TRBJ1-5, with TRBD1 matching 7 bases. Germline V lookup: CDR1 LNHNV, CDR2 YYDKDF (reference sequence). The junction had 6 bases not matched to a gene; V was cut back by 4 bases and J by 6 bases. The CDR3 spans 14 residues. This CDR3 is CATSTTGAAQPQHF. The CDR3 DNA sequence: TGTGCCACCAGCACCACAGGGGCCGCTCAGCCCCAGCATTTT. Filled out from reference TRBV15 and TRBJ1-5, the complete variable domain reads DAMVIQNPRYQVTQFGKPVTLSCSQTLNHNVMYWYQQKSSQAPKLLFHYYDKDFNNEADTPDNFQSRRPNTSFCFLDIRSPGLGDTAMYLCATSTTGAAQPQHFGDGTRLSIL.

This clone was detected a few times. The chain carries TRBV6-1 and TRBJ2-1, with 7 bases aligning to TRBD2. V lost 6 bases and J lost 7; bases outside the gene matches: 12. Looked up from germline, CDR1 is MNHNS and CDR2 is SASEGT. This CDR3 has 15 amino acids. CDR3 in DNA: TGTGCCAGCAGCCGTAGCGGGCTGGGGACGAATGAGCAGTTCTTC. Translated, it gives CASSRSGLGTNEQFF.

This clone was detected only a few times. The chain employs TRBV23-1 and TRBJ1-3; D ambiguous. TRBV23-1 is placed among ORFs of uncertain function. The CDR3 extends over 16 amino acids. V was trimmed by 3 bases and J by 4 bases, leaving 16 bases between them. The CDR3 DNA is TGCGCCAGCAGTCAGAATCGGGAGGAAGGAGGAAACACCATATATTTT. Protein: CASSQNREEGGNTIYF.

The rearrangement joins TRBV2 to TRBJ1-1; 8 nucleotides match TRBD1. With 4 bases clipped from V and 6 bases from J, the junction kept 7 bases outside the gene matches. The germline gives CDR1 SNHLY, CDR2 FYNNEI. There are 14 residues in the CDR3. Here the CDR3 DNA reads TGTGCCAGCAGTGCCGAGGGGACAGGATCTGAAGCTTTCTTT. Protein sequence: CASSAEGTGSEAFF.

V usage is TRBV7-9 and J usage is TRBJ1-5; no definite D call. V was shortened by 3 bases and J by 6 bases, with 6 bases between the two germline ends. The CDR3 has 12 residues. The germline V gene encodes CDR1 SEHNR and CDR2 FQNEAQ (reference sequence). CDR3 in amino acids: CASSFRSQPQHF. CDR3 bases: TGTGCCAGCAGCTTTAGATCTCAGCCCCAGCATTTT.

CDR3 loop: CSVDRGHEQYF. In nucleotides, the CDR3 is TGCAGCGTTGACAGGGGCCACGAGCAGTACTTC. The chain couples TRBV29-1 to TRBJ2-7, with D possibly TRBD1 on 6 matching bases. The V end lost 3 bases, the J end lost 5 bases, and 8 bases lay between the germline ends. The CDR3 is 11 amino acids. Germline CDR1 SQVTM, CDR2 ANQGSEA.

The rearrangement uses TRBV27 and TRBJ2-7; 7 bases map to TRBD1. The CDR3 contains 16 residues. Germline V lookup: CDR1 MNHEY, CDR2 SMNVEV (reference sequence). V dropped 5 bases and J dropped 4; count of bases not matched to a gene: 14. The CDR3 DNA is TGTGCCAGCAGTCTCCTTATACAGGGGATTCCTTACGAGCAGTACTTC. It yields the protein CASSLLIQGIPYEQYF.

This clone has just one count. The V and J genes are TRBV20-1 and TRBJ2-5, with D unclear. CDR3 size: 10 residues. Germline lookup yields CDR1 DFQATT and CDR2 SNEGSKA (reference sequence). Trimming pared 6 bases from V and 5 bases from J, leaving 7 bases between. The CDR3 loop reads CSAKLETQYF. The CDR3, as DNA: TGCAGTGCCAAACTGGAGACCCAGTACTTC.

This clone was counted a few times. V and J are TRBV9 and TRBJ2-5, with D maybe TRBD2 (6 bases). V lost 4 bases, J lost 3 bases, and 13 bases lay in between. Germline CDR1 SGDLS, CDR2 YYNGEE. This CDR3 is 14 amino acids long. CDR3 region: CASSPSAGKETQYF. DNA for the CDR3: TGTGCCAGCAGCCCCTCGGCGGGGAAAGAGACCCAGTACTTC.

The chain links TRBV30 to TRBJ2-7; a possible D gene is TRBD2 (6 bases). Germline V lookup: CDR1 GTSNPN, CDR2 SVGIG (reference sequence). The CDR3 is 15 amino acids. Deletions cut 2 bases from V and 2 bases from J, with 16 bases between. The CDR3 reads CAWSLLRDLAYEQYF. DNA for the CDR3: TGTGCCTGGAGTCTCCTTCGGGACTTAGCCTACGAGCAGTACTTC.

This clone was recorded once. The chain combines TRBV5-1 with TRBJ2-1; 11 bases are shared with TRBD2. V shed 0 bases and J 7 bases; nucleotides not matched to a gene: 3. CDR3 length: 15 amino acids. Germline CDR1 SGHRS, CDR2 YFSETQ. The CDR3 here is CASSLGTSGPNEQFF. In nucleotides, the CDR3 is TGCGCCAGCAGCTTGGGGACTAGCGGGCCTAATGAGCAGTTCTTC.

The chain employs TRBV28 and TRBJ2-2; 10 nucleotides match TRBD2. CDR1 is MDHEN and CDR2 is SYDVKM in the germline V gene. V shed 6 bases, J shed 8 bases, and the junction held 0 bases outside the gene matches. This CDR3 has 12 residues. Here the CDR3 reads CASRTSGGELFF. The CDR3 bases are TGTGCCAGCAGGACTAGCGGGGGGGAGCTGTTTTTT. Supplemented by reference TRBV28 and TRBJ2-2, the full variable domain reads DVKVTQSSRYLVKRTGEKVFLECVQDMDHENMFWYRQDPGLGLRLIYFSYDVKMKEKGDIPEGYSVSREKKERFSLILESASTNQTSMYLCASRTSGGELFFGEGSRLTVL.

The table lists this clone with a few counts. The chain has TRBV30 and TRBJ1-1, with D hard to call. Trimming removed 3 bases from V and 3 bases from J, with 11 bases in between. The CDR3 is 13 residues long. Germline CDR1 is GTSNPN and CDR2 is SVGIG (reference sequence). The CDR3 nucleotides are TGTGCCTGGAGCAAAGGGAGAGACACTGAAGCTTTCTTT. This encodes CAWSKGRDTEAFF. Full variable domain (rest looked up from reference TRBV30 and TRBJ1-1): SQTIHQWPATLVQPVGSPLSLECTVEGTSNPNLYWYRQAAGRGLQLLFYSVGIGQISSEVPQNLSASRPQDRQFILSSKKLLLSDSGFYLCAWSKGRDTEAFFGQGTRLTVV.

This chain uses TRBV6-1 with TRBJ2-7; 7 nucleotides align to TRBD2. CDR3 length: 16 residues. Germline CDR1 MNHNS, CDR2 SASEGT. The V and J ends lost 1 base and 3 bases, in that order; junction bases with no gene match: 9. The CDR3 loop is CASSEGPGLLNYEQYF. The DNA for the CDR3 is TGTGCCAGCAGTGAAGGACCGGGACTACTTAACTACGAGCAGTACTTC.

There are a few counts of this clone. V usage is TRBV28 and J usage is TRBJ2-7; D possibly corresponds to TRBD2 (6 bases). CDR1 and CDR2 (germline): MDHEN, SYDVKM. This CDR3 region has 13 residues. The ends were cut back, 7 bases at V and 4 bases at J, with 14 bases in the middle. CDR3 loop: CASTTTSLYEQYF. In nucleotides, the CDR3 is TGTGCCAGCACCACGACTAGTTTATACGAGCAGTACTTC.